The clone carrying this T cell receptor (beta chain) was seen a few times. The antigen is unknown. The entry originates in a study of CD8 T cells in ankylosing spondylitis. The V and J ends lost 5 bases and 2 bases respectively, with 14 bases between them. Per the germline V gene, CDR1 is SSHAT and CDR2 is FNYEAQ (reference sequence). CDR3 length: 15 residues. The authors made TCR beta libraries by quantitative 5'-RACE with molecular barcodes. TCRdb called the 5' RACE reads again in MiXCR, with one record for every CDR3 protein. Of around 180,000 distinct CDR3 sequences in the sample, roughly 13% were seen once. Regarding the study as a whole: Existing reports had already noted some motif variants in reactive arthritis synovial fluid and blood. Typical of ankylosing spondylitis blood, it appeared, was a TCR beta motif of roughly eight highly homologous variants. A CD8+ phenotype characterized the disease-linked clones, which were relatively rare in peripheral blood.

The receptor's source is a female donor with ankylosing spondylitis or in good health (not recorded which). The sample comprised blood, either unsorted or a sorted T cell fraction (not recorded which). The V gene is TRBV7-7, the J gene TRBJ2-3; D gene unclear. The CDR3 DNA follows: TGTGCCAGCAGCCCCGGTAGGGAATTCACAGATACGCAGTATTTT. It specifies CASSPGREFTDTQYF. Supplemented by reference TRBV7-7 and TRBJ2-3, the full variable domain reads GAGVSQSPRYKVTKRGQDVTLRCDPISSHATLYWYQQALGQGPEFLTYFNYEAQPDKSGLPSDRFSAERPEGSISTLTIQRTEQRDSAMYRCASSPGREFTDTQYFGPGTRLTVL.